These 8 T cell receptor beta chains were sequenced from one sample in a study of shared clonotypes between healthy human individuals (TCRdb year 2020). Library creation used the immunoSEQ multiplex PCR assay. In its TCRdb copy, this immuneACCESS table keeps in-frame sequences only and misses some clones. Where compared with another copy, unresolved V genes explain less than half of these, and the others have no known cause. Across this sample there are 550,000 to 850,000 clones, with approximately 79% seen only once. Approximately 1.6% of the sample comes from the top ten. Sequencing input: memory CD4+ T cells sorted from blood. The cell subset or site label for this specimen denotes: CD45RA-negative fraction. The receptors were sampled from a woman in her 30s in good health.

The CDR3 sequence: CASSFGSPADTQYF. CDR3 nucleotides: TGTGCCAGCAGCTTTGGGAGCCCGGCAGATACGCAGTATTTT. This chain joins TRBV7-3 and TRBJ2-3; a weak D match, TRBD2 (5 bases). In germline, CDR1 is SGHTA, CDR2 FQGTGA. The CDR3 covers 14 residues. V was trimmed by 3 bases and J by 4 bases, leaving 11 bases between them.

This clone has more than one count but fewer than ten. This sequence joins TRBV28 and TRBJ2-1, with TRBD2 identical over 9 bases. The CDR3 length is 15 residues. V was pared by 3 bases and J by 8 bases, with 8 bases of the junction left unmatched. Germline V CDR1 and CDR2: MDHEN, SYDVKM. The CDR3 nucleotides are TGTGCCAGCAGTTTTCGCGACCAGCGGGAGGATGAGCAGTTCTTC. Residues: CASSFRDQREDEQFF.

The genes are TRBV5-8 and TRBJ2-7; 7 positions agree with TRBD1. Germline V CDR1 and CDR2: SGHTS, YDEGEE. The junction had 15 bases not matched to a gene; V was cut back by 6 bases and J by 6 bases. The CDR3 extends over 15 amino acids. CDR3: CASTLGLTGAIEQYF. CDR3 in DNA: TGTGCCAGCACCCTCGGCCTTACAGGGGCGATCGAGCAGTACTTC.

The gene calls are TRBV11-2 and TRBJ2-7; TRBD2 aligns across 7 bases. There are 16 residues in the CDR3. Per the germline V gene, CDR1 is SGHAT and CDR2 is FQNNGV. V lost 0 bases to trimming and J lost 1 base; unmatched junction nucleotides: 6. The CDR3 bases are TGTGCCAGCAGCTTAGAAGCTGGTAGCGGGTCCTACGAGCAGTACTTC. As protein: CASSLEAGSGSYEQYF.

V usage is TRBV4-1 and J usage is TRBJ1-3, with TRBD1 as a possible D gene (6 bases). Germline V gives CDR1 MGHRA, CDR2 YSYEKL. The CDR3 is 19 amino acids. Trimming shortened V by 1 base and J by 0 bases, and 19 bases separated the two germline ends. CDR3: CASSQGGGGGTSSGNTIYF. The CDR3 DNA sequence: TGCGCCAGCAGCCAAGGAGGAGGGGGGGGAACTTCCTCTGGAAACACCATATATTTT.

Only a few counts were recorded for this clone. The rearrangement links TRBV19 to TRBJ1-2; TRBD1 agrees at 7 bases. Germline V CDR1 and CDR2: LNHDA, SQIVND (reference sequence). This CDR3 is 15 amino acids long. V was clipped by 6 bases and J by 8 bases; unmatched bases: 15. The CDR3 DNA reads as TGTGCCAGTAGCGAAAACAGGGGAATTCGTCGCGGCTACACCTTC. It specifies CASSENRGIRRGYTF.

The chain links TRBV5-1 to TRBJ2-1; the D gene is possibly TRBD1 (5 bases). The CDR3 consists of 13 residues. The ends were cut back, 3 bases at V and 7 bases at J, with 11 bases in the middle. Germline-derived CDR1 and CDR2 are SGHRS and YFSETQ. CDR3 DNA: TGCGCCAGCAGCTGGGGCGCTGGGAATGAGCAGTTCTTC. Its translation is CASSWGAGNEQFF.

Note on this clone: This sample also contains other DNA sequences that code for the same CDR3. This chain links TRBV6-1 with TRBJ1-2; D perhaps matches TRBD1 (6 bases). This CDR3 has 13 residues. Trimming shortened V by 5 bases and J by 2 bases, and 9 bases separated the two germline ends. Germline V gene data show CDR1 as MNHNS and CDR2 as SASEGT. The DNA of the CDR3 is TGTGCCAGCAGTCCTCAGGGGAACTATGGCTACACCTTC. The encoded protein is CASSPQGNYGYTF.